Reported below is one T cell receptor beta chain. Its antigen is still unknown. The CDR3 runs to 13 residues. V was shortened by 3 bases and J by 3 bases, with 8 bases between the two germline ends. CDR1 and CDR2 (germline): KGHDR, SFDVKD. Using immunoSEQ multiplex PCR, the repertoire was profiled, and TCRdb retains in-frame clones only, with some absent. The data show 89,000 or so clones, over 70% seen once. This sample is drawn from a study of T cell responses to AZD1222 COVID-19 vaccine. Study context: Analysis merged second doses at about 4 or about 12 weeks.

Overall study results and limits: Sampling that yielded the repertoires occurred only after the peak T cell response. Spike regions recognized by vaccine-associated CD4 TCRs spanned the protein, led by 160-218 and 743-854.

The input for sequencing was peripheral blood, taken on day 0 of AZD1222 vaccination. The source is an adult in good health. The chain recombines TRBV24-1 with TRBJ2-7; tentatively, D is TRBD2 (5 bases). The CDR3 loop reads CATSDPGDYEQYF. The CDR3 DNA follows: TGTGCCACCAGTGATCCCGGGGACTACGAGCAGTACTTC.